The clone carrying this T cell receptor (beta chain) was counted at least ten times. Molecular barcoding with unique molecular identifiers was used for the TCRbeta library. One entry per CDR3 protein, called by TCRdb with MiXCR from the PCR reads. The sample records 380,000 or so distinct CDR3 sequences, about 14% being singletons. Trimming left V 1 base short and J 0 bases short, with 8 bases between. This CDR3 region has 15 residues. Germline lookup yields CDR1 SGHTA and CDR2 FQGNSA. This specimen belongs to a study of T-cell reconstitution after alpha-beta-depleted transplantation in children. The starting material was PBMCs, obtained from the stem cell graft. The rearrangement links TRBV7-2 to TRBJ2-3; D unresolved. The clonotype comes from a human donor who donated a stem cell graft to a child with Fanconi anemia. The CDR3 sequence: CASSLDVSSTDTQYF. CDR3 nucleotides: TGTGCCAGCAGCTTAGATGTCTCCAGCACAGATACGCAGTATTTT.